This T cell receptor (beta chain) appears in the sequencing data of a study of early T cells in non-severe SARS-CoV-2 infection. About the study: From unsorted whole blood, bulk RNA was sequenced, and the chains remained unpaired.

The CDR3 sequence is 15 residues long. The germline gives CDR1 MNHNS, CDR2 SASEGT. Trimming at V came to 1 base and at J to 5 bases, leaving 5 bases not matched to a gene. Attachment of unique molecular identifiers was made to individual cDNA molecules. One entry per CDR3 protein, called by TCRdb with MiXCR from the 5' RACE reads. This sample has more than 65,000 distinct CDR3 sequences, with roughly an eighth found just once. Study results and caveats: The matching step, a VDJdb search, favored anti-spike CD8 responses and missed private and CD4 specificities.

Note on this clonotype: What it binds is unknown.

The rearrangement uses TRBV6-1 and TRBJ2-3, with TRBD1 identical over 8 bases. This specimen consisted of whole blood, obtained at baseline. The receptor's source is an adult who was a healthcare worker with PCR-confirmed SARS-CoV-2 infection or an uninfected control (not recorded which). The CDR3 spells CASSEVQGAGDTQYF. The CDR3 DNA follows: TGTGCCAGCAGTGAAGTGCAGGGGGCAGGAGATACGCAGTATTTT.